The 5 T cell receptor beta chains below were found in one sample sequenced in a study of cytotoxic CD8 clonotypes in ibrutinib-treated CLL. Sequenced by immunoSEQ multiplex PCR; TCRdb stores in-frame clones only, minus some. The sample has some 92,000 clones; approximately 80% are singletons. Source: PBMCs, taken after 24 months of ibrutinib treatment. These receptors were taken from a human donor with chronic lymphocytic leukemia.

This clone was picked up a small number of times. The chain has TRBV5-1 and TRBJ2-5, with D hard to call. CDR1 and CDR2 from the germline V gene are SGHRS and YFSETQ. The CDR3 contains 12 residues. Deletions cut 4 bases from V and 1 base from J, with 5 bases between. The CDR3 DNA reads TGCGCCAGCAGCGCCTTCCAAGAGACCCAGTACTTC. Protein: CASSAFQETQYF.

V usage is TRBV10-2 and J usage is TRBJ2-3, with TRBD1 as a possible D gene (5 bases). This CDR3 contains 15 residues. Germline V CDR1 and CDR2: WSHSY, SAAADI. Trimming stripped 5 bases from V and 0 bases from J, with 12 bases between. The CDR3 spells CASSSGQTSTDTQYF. The DNA of the CDR3 is TGCGCCAGCAGTTCAGGACAAACTAGCACAGATACGCAGTATTTT.

The chain joins TRBV7-6 to TRBJ2-3; 12 bases are shared with TRBD2. Losses at the gene ends were 6 bases for V and 5 bases for J; bases not matched to a gene: 6. CDR1 is SGHVS and CDR2 is FNYEAQ in the germline V gene. The CDR3 runs 15 residues. The CDR3: CASSPTSGRLDTQYF. The CDR3 nucleotides are TGTGCCAGCAGTCCTACTAGCGGGAGGTTAGATACGCAGTATTTT.

This chain connects TRBV27 to TRBJ2-3, with TRBD2 matching over 8 bases. Per the germline V gene, CDR1 is MNHEY and CDR2 is SMNVEV (reference sequence). CDR3 length: 16 amino acids. With 3 bases clipped from V and 4 bases from J, the junction kept 9 bases outside the gene matches. The CDR3 protein is CASSFRGLAGADTQYF. The CDR3 region has the DNA TGTGCCAGCAGTTTTCGTGGACTAGCAGGGGCAGATACGCAGTATTTT.

The V gene is TRBV5-6, the J gene TRBJ2-5; D unclear. This CDR3 region has 13 residues. Per the germline V gene, CDR1 is SGHDT and CDR2 is YYEEEE. V shed 4 bases and J shed 5 bases, with 12 bases lying between them. CDR3 amino acids: CASSPYPRETQYF. In nucleotides, the CDR3 is TGTGCCAGCAGCCCTTATCCGCGGGAGACCCAGTACTTC.